The 30 T cell receptor beta chains below come from one sample, sequenced in a study of blood T cell repertoires in COVID-19. Using immunoSEQ multiplex PCR, the repertoire was profiled, and TCRdb retains in-frame clones only, with some absent. The data show over 250,000 clones, with approximately 84% seen just once and roughly 1.5% held by the top ten. The sequenced sample consisted of peripheral blood. These receptors originate from a human donor with COVID-19, enrolled during active disease. The donor label of this sample is uncertain.

The chain carries TRBV11-2 and TRBJ2-7; the D gene is possibly TRBD2 (5 bases). Trimming pared 2 bases from V and 7 bases from J, leaving 12 bases between. The CDR3 covers 13 residues. Germline V CDR1 and CDR2: SGHAT, FQNNGV. The CDR3 loop is CASSLRAGNEQYF. The CDR3 DNA sequence: TGTGCCAGCAGCTTAAGGGCCGGGAATGAGCAGTACTTC.

This rearrangement joins TRBV2 to TRBJ2-2; TRBD1 matches at 11 bases. J was trimmed by 4 bases and V by 7 bases; bases with no gene match: 5. Germline CDR1 reads SNHLY; CDR2 reads FYNNEI. CDR3 length equals 15 residues. CDR3 sequence: CASIWGTGGTGELFF. CDR3 DNA: TGTGCCAGCATTTGGGGGACAGGGGGCACCGGGGAGCTGTTTTTT. The full variable domain, rest sourced from reference TRBV2 and TRBJ2-2, is EPEVTQTPSHQVTQMGQEVILRCVPISNHLYFYWYRQILGQKVEFLVSFYNNEISEKSEIFDDQFSVERPDGSNFTLKIRSTKLEDSAMYFCASIWGTGGTGELFFGEGSRLTVL.

This clone was observed a handful of times. The chain combines TRBV19 with TRBJ2-2, with 7 bases matching TRBD2. This CDR3 region has 16 residues. Germline V gene sequence: CDR1 LNHDA, CDR2 SQIVND (reference sequence). The junction had 10 bases not matched to a gene; V was cut back by 7 bases and J by 2 bases. The CDR3 DNA sequence: TGTGCCAGTAAACCGACTAGCCTCGCTAACACCGGGGAGCTGTTTTTT. Translation gives CASKPTSLANTGELFF.

The chain combines TRBV6-4 with TRBJ2-7; 8 nucleotides align to TRBD1. The CDR3 runs 19 residues. The V and J ends lost 4 bases and 0 bases, in that order; junction bases with no gene match: 17. The V gene's germline CDR1 is MRHNA and CDR2 SNTAGT. The chain's CDR3 is CASSAPRTGLLTSSYEQYF. In DNA form, the CDR3 reads TGTGCCAGCAGTGCCCCCCGGACAGGGCTACTTACGAGCTCCTACGAGCAGTACTTC.

The gene calls are TRBV28 and TRBJ2-3, with D possibly matching TRBD1 (6 bases). V was cut by 2 bases and J by 4 bases, with 10 bases left in between. Germline values: CDR1 MDHEN, CDR2 SYDVKM. There are 14 residues in the CDR3. CDR3 amino acids: CASSLNRVADTQYF. DNA for the CDR3: TGTGCCAGCAGTTTAAACAGGGTCGCAGATACGCAGTATTTT.

A word on this clone: One base away lies a much larger clone, so this may be a sequencing read error. Other nucleotide sequences from this sample produce the same CDR3. V usage is TRBV30 and J usage is TRBJ2-3; 12 bases line up with TRBD2. V shed 0 bases, J shed 6 bases, and the junction held 7 bases outside the gene matches. The CDR3 extends over 16 amino acids. CDR1 is GTSNPN and CDR2 is SVGIG in the germline V gene (reference sequence). CDR3 DNA sequence: TGTGCCTGGAGTGTAGGCCTAGCGGGAGGGGGGGATACGCAGTATTTT. Protein: CAWSVGLAGGGDTQYF. Combining the CDR3 with reference TRBV30 and TRBJ2-3 gives the whole variable domain SQTIHQWPATLVQPVGSPLSLECTVEGTSNPNLYWYRQAAGRGLQLLFYSVGIGQISSEVPQNLSASRPQDRQFILSSKKLLLSDSGFYLCAWSVGLAGGGDTQYFGPGTRLTVL.

The V and J genes are TRBV7-9 and TRBJ2-7; 7 bases map to TRBD2. V lost 6 bases and J lost 0; bases outside the gene matches: 8. Germline CDR1 reads SEHNR; CDR2 reads FQNEAQ (reference sequence). The CDR3 is 15 amino acids. The CDR3 here is CASSSGLAASYEQYF. The CDR3 region has the DNA TGTGCCAGCAGTTCGGGCCTAGCGGCCTCCTACGAGCAGTACTTC.

The genes are TRBV5-4 and TRBJ2-1; D perhaps matches TRBD2 (6 bases). Trimming left V 4 bases short and J 3 bases short, with 17 bases between. Per the germline V gene, CDR1 is SGHNT and CDR2 is YYREEE (reference sequence). The CDR3 covers 16 residues. CDR3 region: CASSPWRASSYNEQFF. For the CDR3, the DNA is TGTGCCAGCAGCCCATGGAGGGCTAGCAGCTACAATGAGCAGTTCTTC.

The rearrangement uses TRBV12-2 and TRBJ2-3; the D call in the table, TRBD2, was not verified against the DNA. TRBV12-2 is designated a pseudogene. The CDR3 runs 19 residues. CDR3 sequence reads: CASRLGLESGLARTDTQYF. CDR3 nucleotide sequence: TGTGCAAGTCGCTTAGGACTAGAGAGCGGCCTCGCTAGGACAGATACGCAGTATTTT.

The V and J genes are TRBV5-1 and TRBJ1-4; 9 bases are a match to TRBD1. Germline CDR1 and CDR2: SGHRS and YFSETQ. V lost 4 bases, J lost 6 bases, and 7 bases stayed unmatched. The CDR3 totals 15 residues. The CDR3 DNA is TGCGCCAGCAGCCTTACAGGGGGCGGAGATGAAAAACTGTTTTTT. It translates to CASSLTGGGDEKLFF.

This chain uses TRBV7-3 with TRBJ2-1; perhaps TRBD2 as D (5 bases). In germline, CDR1 is SGHTA, CDR2 FQGTGA. The CDR3 sequence is 13 residues long. V shed 10 bases and J shed 0 bases, with 10 bases lying between them. In DNA, the CDR3 is TGTGCCACCCTACTAGACTCCTACAATGAGCAGTTCTTC. It translates to CATLLDSYNEQFF.

This clone came up a few times. This chain connects TRBV7-2 to TRBJ1-1, with D unresolved. The CDR3 runs to 14 residues. The germline CDR1 and CDR2 sequences are SGHTA and FQGNSA. V lost 1 base, J lost 1 base, and 7 bases lay in between. The CDR3 reads CASSLVPENTEAFF. The CDR3 DNA reads TGTGCCAGCAGCTTAGTTCCAGAGAACACTGAAGCTTTCTTT.

V is TRBV27 and J is TRBJ1-1; 7 nucleotides match TRBD1. The V segment lost 5 bases and the J segment 0 bases; nucleotides outside the gene matches: 9. The CDR3 runs 16 residues. From germline, CDR1 is MNHEY and CDR2 SMNVEV (reference sequence). CDR3 DNA: TGTGCCAGCAGTACGAACAGGGGAGCCATGAACACTGAAGCTTTCTTT. It yields the protein CASSTNRGAMNTEAFF.

The V call is TRBV28, the J call TRBJ1-4; the D gene is possibly TRBD1 (5 bases). The germline V gene has CDR1 MDHEN and CDR2 SYDVKM. Trimming took 8 bases from V and 8 from J, leaving 18 bases between them. There are 14 residues in the CDR3. The chain's CDR3 is CASRPSGRLEKLFF. The CDR3 coding sequence is TGTGCCAGCCGACCATCAGGGAGGTTAGAAAAACTGTTTTTT.

The chain links TRBV28 to TRBJ2-7; TRBD2 is a possible D gene (6 bases). This CDR3 comprises 16 residues. The V and J ends lost 5 bases and 2 bases respectively, with 19 bases between them. The V gene's germline CDR1 is MDHEN and CDR2 SYDVKM. The CDR3 DNA reads TGTGCCAGCAGTCCGGGGACTTACTCCGCCACCTACGAGCAGTACTTC. This encodes CASSPGTYSATYEQYF.

This chain uses TRBV6-1 with TRBJ2-1, with 16 bases matching TRBD2. V lost 4 bases, J lost 6 bases, and 3 bases stayed unmatched. The germline V gene has CDR1 MNHNS and CDR2 SASEGT. The CDR3 has 16 amino acids. CDR3 in amino acids: CASSGGTSGRANEQFF. The CDR3 DNA sequence: TGTGCCAGCAGTGGCGGGACTAGCGGGAGGGCCAATGAGCAGTTCTTC.

The J gene is TRBJ2-5, the V gene TRBV28; 8 bases agree with TRBD1. The CDR3 runs to 15 residues. Germline V CDR1 and CDR2: MDHEN, SYDVKM. V was clipped by 5 bases and J by 4 bases; unmatched bases: 9. The CDR3 sequence is CASSTHRGIGETQYF. Written as DNA, the CDR3 is TGTGCCAGCAGTACCCACAGGGGGATAGGAGAGACCCAGTACTTC.

The DNA of the CDR3 is TGCAGCGTTGAGTATCGCGCTAGCGGATCCTACAATGAGCAGTTCTTC. Protein product: CSVEYRASGSYNEQFF. The chain employs TRBV29-1 and TRBJ2-1, with 7 bases aligning to TRBD2. Germline CDR1 and CDR2: SQVTM and ANQGSEA. The J segment lost 1 base and the V segment lost 3 bases, leaving 9 bases of the junction unmatched. CDR3 length: 16 residues.

The CDR3 region has the DNA TGCGCCAGCAGCTCGACCGCCGGGACTCCCTACGAGCAGTACTTC. Protein sequence: CASSSTAGTPYEQYF. This chain links TRBV5-1 with TRBJ2-7; possible D gene TRBD2, 6 bases. V was trimmed by 3 bases and J by 2 bases, leaving 15 bases between them. The CDR3 contains 15 residues. Germline assignment: CDR1 SGHRS and CDR2 YFSETQ.

The chain combines TRBV3-1 (or the pseudogene TRBV3-2) with TRBJ1-1; 7 bases map to TRBD1. The germline CDR1 and CDR2 sequences are LGHDT and YNNKEL (reference sequence). This CDR3 is built from 13 residues. The V gene end was trimmed by 2 bases and the J gene end by 5 bases; junction bases not matched to a gene: 2. CDR3 amino acids: CASSQTGETEAFF. CDR3 DNA: TGTGCCAGCAGCCAAACAGGGGAAACTGAAGCTTTCTTT.

The V and J genes are TRBV5-1 and TRBJ2-1; no clear D. This CDR3 spans 13 amino acids. With 2 bases removed from V and 8 bases from J, the gap between germline ends came to 11 bases. Germline CDR1 is SGHRS and CDR2 is YFSETQ. The CDR3 DNA sequence: TGCGCCAGCAGCTTTGACTCCGTGGATGAGCAGTTCTTC. Its translation is CASSFDSVDEQFF. The complete variable domain, with remaining parts taken from reference TRBV5-1 and TRBJ2-1, reads KAGVTQTPRYLIKTRGQQVTLSCSPISGHRSVSWYQQTPGQGLQFLFEYFSETQRNKGNFPGRFSGRQFSNSRSEMNVSTLELGDSALYLCASSFDSVDEQFFGPGTRLTVL.

The CDR3 spells CASVGGILYEQYF. In DNA form, the CDR3 reads TGTGCCAGCGTAGGGGGAATCCTCTACGAGCAGTACTTC. This rearrangement joins TRBV28 to TRBJ2-7; D may be TRBD1 (6 bases). Germline values: CDR1 MDHEN, CDR2 SYDVKM. V was shortened by 8 bases and J by 3 bases, with 14 bases between the two germline ends. This CDR3 has 13 amino acids.

The chain combines TRBV27 with TRBJ2-2; 8 positions match TRBD1. CDR1 is MNHEY, CDR2 SMNVEV, per germline (reference sequence). After removal of 2 bases from V and 7 bases from J, the junction contained 6 bases not matched to a gene. The CDR3 is 15 amino acids. CDR3 sequence (DNA): TGTGCCAGCAGTTTAACCCAAGGGACAGGCGGGGAGCTGTTTTTT. Its protein product is CASSLTQGTGGELFF.

This clone was seen only once. V usage is TRBV7-2 and J usage is TRBJ2-4; the match to TRBD2 covers 10 bases. Losses at the gene ends were 3 bases for V and 4 bases for J; bases not matched to a gene: 6. Germline lookup yields CDR1 SGHTA and CDR2 FQGNSA. The length of the CDR3 is 16 residues. The CDR3 reads CASSFLTTSGKNIQYF. Written as DNA, the CDR3 is TGTGCCAGCAGCTTCTTAACGACTAGCGGGAAAAACATTCAGTACTTC.

The rearrangement joins TRBV7-2 to TRBJ1-1; no clear D. V shed 3 bases and J shed 6 bases, with 11 bases lying between them. The CDR3 is made up of 13 amino acids. Germline-derived CDR1 and CDR2 are SGHTA and FQGNSA. In DNA form, the CDR3 reads TGTGCCAGCAGCTTCAGCGTTGTCGCTGAAGCTTTCTTT. As protein: CASSFSVVAEAFF.

The chain couples TRBV2 to TRBJ2-5, with 9 bases that match TRBD2. Per germline, CDR1 SNHLY and CDR2 FYNNEI. CDR3 length: 16 residues. V was clipped by 7 bases and J by 2 bases; unmatched bases: 11. The chain's CDR3 is CASMRAGGGGQETQYF. The DNA for the CDR3 is TGTGCCAGCATGCGAGCGGGAGGCGGGGGTCAAGAGACCCAGTACTTC.

V usage is TRBV19 and J usage is TRBJ2-7; tentative D call: TRBD2 (6 bases). CDR1 is LNHDA and CDR2 is SQIVND in the germline V gene (reference sequence). This CDR3 has 14 residues. V lost 7 bases and J lost 4, with 17 bases in between. CDR3 sequence: CASMGSGSGYEQYF. The CDR3 DNA reads as TGTGCCAGTATGGGCTCCGGGAGCGGGTACGAGCAGTACTTC.

The V and J genes are TRBV24-1 and TRBJ2-1; a possible D gene is TRBD1 (5 bases). V was cut by 2 bases and J by 4 bases, with 14 bases left in between. This CDR3 spans 16 amino acids. CDR1 KGHDR and CDR2 SFDVKD come from the germline V gene. CDR3 region: CATSDSLGTGYNEQFF. The DNA for the CDR3 is TGTGCCACCAGTGATTCACTCGGTACAGGATACAATGAGCAGTTCTTC.

The rearrangement links TRBV5-8 to TRBJ1-5, with 8 bases aligning to TRBD1. The CDR3 sequence is 14 residues long. V gave up 4 bases and J gave up 5 bases; unmatched junction bases: 5. Germline assignment: CDR1 SGHTS and CDR2 YDEGEE. CDR3 loop: CASSLRDRHQPQHF. The CDR3 nucleotides read TGTGCCAGCAGCCTGAGGGACAGGCATCAGCCCCAGCATTTT.

CDR3 residues: CASMRRGQETQYF. In nucleotides, the CDR3 is TGTGCCAGCATGAGAAGAGGACAAGAGACCCAGTACTTC. The rearrangement joins TRBV28 to TRBJ2-5; no definite D call. Deletions cut 7 bases from V and 2 bases from J, with 11 bases between. The CDR3 extends over 13 amino acids. From germline, CDR1 is MDHEN and CDR2 SYDVKM.